Presented here are 10 T cell receptor beta chains from one specimen sequenced in a study of OX40 agonist ivuxolimab in advanced cancers. Clones were sequenced by immunoSEQ multiplex PCR, and TCRdb holds only the in-frame ones, with some missing. Among some 51,000 clones listed, 60% to 80% were seen once. The source was CD4+ or CD8+ T cells sorted from blood, collected in a trial of the OX40 agonist ivuxolimab. These receptors all stem from an adult with an advanced solid tumor such as melanoma, head and neck, liver or kidney cancer.

This clone occurred a few times. The CDR3 DNA reads TGTGCCAGCGGGAGAGGGTTTAACGAGCAGTACTTC. It specifies CASGRGFNEQYF. This rearrangement joins TRBV7-6 to TRBJ2-7; D is possibly TRBD2 (5 bases). Germline loops: CDR1 SGHVS, CDR2 FNYEAQ. The CDR3 covers 12 residues. V was trimmed by 8 bases and J by 5 bases, leaving 13 bases between them.

V and J are TRBV30 and TRBJ2-4; D uncertain. Germline CDR1 and CDR2: GTSNPN and SVGIG (reference sequence). V was cut by 7 bases and J by 5 bases, with 15 bases left in between. This CDR3 has 13 residues. Written as DNA, the CDR3 is TGTGCCTCGACTGGTTCCCAAGAAAACATTCAGTACTTC. It yields the protein CASTGSQENIQYF.

The gene calls are TRBV4-1 and TRBJ1-4; TRBD1 is a possible D gene (5 bases). V gave up 0 bases and J gave up 8 bases, with 13 bases separating them. The CDR3 sequence is 15 residues long. The germline V gene has CDR1 MGHRA and CDR2 YSYEKL. Here the CDR3 reads CASSQDRQGGEKLFF. DNA for the CDR3: TGCGCCAGCAGCCAAGATCGGCAGGGAGGCGAAAAACTGTTTTTT.

The CDR3 DNA sequence: TGTGCCAGCAGCTTACAAAGTGGCCTCACAGATACGCAGTATTTT. It is translated as CASSLQSGLTDTQYF. The V gene is TRBV7-2, the J gene TRBJ2-3; D is unresolved. This CDR3 contains 15 residues. V gave up 2 bases and J gave up 2 bases, with 11 bases separating them. Germline CDR1 and CDR2: SGHTA and FQGNSA.

The chain carries TRBV29-1 and TRBJ2-1; 9 bases line up with TRBD1. Losses at the gene ends were 7 bases for V and 9 bases for J; bases not matched to a gene: 13. Germline lookup yields CDR1 SQVTM and CDR2 ANQGSEA. CDR3 length equals 14 residues. The CDR3 sequence: CSASRFDRGGEQFF. In DNA, the CDR3 is TGCAGCGCTAGCAGATTTGACAGGGGGGGTGAGCAGTTCTTC.

The CDR3 loop reads CASRRGTDTQYF. CDR3 nucleotide sequence: TGTGCCAGCAGAAGGGGCACAGATACGCAGTATTTT. The chain is built from TRBV7-8 and TRBJ2-3; no reliable D call. V lost 6 bases and J 1 base, leaving 5 bases between the germline ends. CDR1 is SGHVS, CDR2 FQNEAQ, per germline. CDR3 length: 12 residues.

This rearrangement joins TRBV7-6 to TRBJ2-1, with 9 bases matching TRBD2. This CDR3 has 17 residues. After removal of 5 bases from V and 6 bases from J, the junction contained 14 bases not matched to a gene. Germline-derived CDR1 and CDR2 are SGHVS and FNYEAQ. CDR3 bases: TGTGCCAGCAGCCCTGTGGGACTAAGCGGGAGGTTCAATGAGCAGTTCTTC. This encodes CASSPVGLSGRFNEQFF.

This clone came up a few times. CDR3 region: CASSPLNQPQHF. In nucleotides, the CDR3 is TGTGCCAGCAGCCCTCTTAATCAGCCCCAGCATTTT. The rearrangement joins TRBV7-8 to TRBJ1-5; D call uncertain. The CDR3 runs to 12 residues. Per germline, CDR1 SGHVS and CDR2 FQNEAQ. The ends were cut back, 5 bases at V and 4 bases at J, with 6 bases in the middle. Filled out from reference TRBV7-8 and TRBJ1-5, the complete variable domain reads GAGVSQSPRYKVAKRGQDVALRCDPISGHVSLFWYQQALGQGPEFLTYFQNEAQLDKSGLPSDRFFAERPEGSVSTLKIQRTQQEDSAVYLCASSPLNQPQHFGDGTRLSIL.

The genes are TRBV15 and TRBJ1-2; 7 bases line up with TRBD1. Germline loops: CDR1 LNHNV, CDR2 YYDKDF (reference sequence). CDR3 length equals 14 residues. J lost 4 bases, V lost 1 base, and 3 bases had no gene match. CDR3 in DNA: TGTGCCACCAGCAGAGGCGGGACAGTCTATGGCTACACCTTC. It encodes CATSRGGTVYGYTF.

The rearrangement uses TRBV9 and TRBJ2-1; 12 bases line up with TRBD2. The CDR3 runs 16 residues. Germline values: CDR1 SGDLS, CDR2 YYNGEE. The ends lost 4 bases at V and 9 bases at J; junction bases unmatched: 11. The CDR3 spells CASSRTTSGRSGEQFF. The CDR3, as DNA: TGTGCCAGCAGCCGTACCACTAGCGGGAGGTCGGGTGAGCAGTTCTTC.